Listed here are 8 T cell receptor beta chains from one sample, sequenced in a study of response to subunit inactivated influenza vaccine (dated by TCRdb to the late 2010s). The method behind the library was RT-PCR. TCRdb shows the sequencer as Illumina HiSeq 2500. The public reads were reprocessed in TCRdb via fastp at Q25 and MiXCR, keeping in-frame beta chains. Every entry covers one CDR3 protein and lists the most common genes and DNA from its rows. A total of about 610,000 distinct CDR3 sequences appear in this sample, about 14% of them only once. 8.5% to 14% of the sample lies in the top ten. The sequenced sample was PBMCs from blood, obtained 12 days after vaccination. The receptor source for this set is a man aged 45 to 65 who received an inactivated influenza vaccine. Donor details come from another sample of the same person, matched by shared clones.

This clonotype was found a few times. J is TRBJ1-1 and V is TRBV20-1; 7 bases map to TRBD1. CDR3 length: 13 amino acids. Germline CDR1 reads DFQATT; CDR2 reads SNEGSKA (reference sequence). V was clipped by 1 base and J by 4 bases; unmatched bases: 3. CDR3 loop: CSARVQGTTEAFF. The CDR3 nucleotides are TGCAGTGCTAGAGTACAGGGGACCACTGAAGCTTTCTTT.

This clonotype was seen repeatedly, ten times or more. This chain connects TRBV7-9 to TRBJ2-1, with a possible D match to TRBD2 (5 bases). Germline V gene lookup returns CDR1 SEHNR and CDR2 FQNEAQ (reference sequence). Trimming pared 1 base from V and 6 bases from J, leaving 7 bases between. The CDR3 extends over 13 amino acids. CDR3 bases: TGTGCCAGCAGCTTAGGGCTAGCCAATGAGCAGTTCTTC. Protein product: CASSLGLANEQFF.

The sample holds a few counts of this clonotype. This chain joins TRBV4-1 and TRBJ1-3; D unresolved. The CDR3 contains 15 residues. V lost 0 bases and J lost 4, with 10 bases in between. CDR1 and CDR2 from the germline V gene are MGHRA and YSYEKL. As DNA, the CDR3 is TGCGCCAGCAGCCAAGATCCCCTTATCGGAAACACCATATATTTT. Protein sequence: CASSQDPLIGNTIYF.

This chain links TRBV7-2 with TRBJ2-1; D perhaps matches TRBD2 (6 bases). CDR1 is SGHTA, CDR2 FQGNSA, per germline. V lost 7 bases and J 8 bases, leaving 18 bases between the germline ends. The CDR3 length is 14 residues. The CDR3 loop is CASKNGLARDEQFF. DNA for the CDR3: TGTGCCAGCAAAAATGGGCTAGCGCGGGATGAGCAGTTCTTC.

In its sample, this clonotype was seen a few times. This chain joins TRBV6-1 and TRBJ2-1, with 8 bases identical to TRBD1. V shed 7 bases, J shed 7 bases, and the junction held 12 bases outside the gene matches. This CDR3 spans 15 amino acids. Germline assignment: CDR1 MNHNS and CDR2 SASEGT. In DNA, the CDR3 is TGTGCCAGCAACCCGGGACAGGCCCCATGGAATGAGCAGTTCTTC. The encoded protein is CASNPGQAPWNEQFF.

The chain employs TRBV28 and TRBJ1-5, with 7 nucleotides matching TRBD1. The CDR3 length is 15 residues. Germline CDR1 is MDHEN and CDR2 is SYDVKM. With 0 bases clipped from V and 4 bases from J, the junction kept 3 bases outside the gene matches. DNA of the CDR3: TGTGCCAGCAGTTTATGGTGGGACAGAAATCAGCCCCAGCATTTT. Residues: CASSLWWDRNQPQHF.

This clonotype was picked up a small number of times. The genes are TRBV6-1 and TRBJ1-1; 8 bases map to TRBD1. The CDR3 sequence is 15 residues long. V lost 6 bases, J lost 1 base, and 7 bases stayed unmatched. Germline lookup yields CDR1 MNHNS and CDR2 SASEGT. The CDR3 DNA reads as TGTGCCAGCAGCGAGATGGGACAGGAGAACACTGAAGCTTTCTTT. Its translation is CASSEMGQENTEAFF.

In its sample, this clonotype was seen many times. This chain connects TRBV5-4 to TRBJ2-3; TRBD2 agrees at 11 bases. Trimming cost V 3 bases and J 0 bases; bases outside gene matches: 3. Germline lookup yields CDR1 SGHNT and CDR2 YYREEE (reference sequence). There are 16 residues in the CDR3. The CDR3 protein is CASSSRLAGSTDTQYF. CDR3 DNA sequence: TGTGCCAGCAGCTCTCGACTAGCGGGGAGCACAGATACGCAGTATTTT.